Below, one TCR beta chain is given with its context. Antigen specificity is unknown. The source of the sample is a study of shared clonotypes between healthy human individuals. Study outcomes and limitations: Despite large depth, sorted-subset datasets appeared incompletely sequenced.

Repertoires were generated with immunoSEQ multiplex PCR, while TCRdb's copy carries only in-frame clones and drops some. The repertoire holds about 1 million clones, with about four fifths as singletons. Germline CDR1 reads LNHDA; CDR2 reads SQIVND (reference sequence). The CDR3 sequence is 14 residues long. The V segment lost 8 bases and the J segment 3 bases; nucleotides outside the gene matches: 8. The chain carries TRBV19 and TRBJ1-1; 8 nucleotides line up with TRBD1. The specimen sequenced was memory CD4+ T cells from PBMCs. The subset is: CD45RA-negative fraction. The sequence was obtained from a man in his late teens or twenties in good health. Some clones in this sample may be carry-over from other donors' samples. CDR3 bases: TGTGCCAGTCGACAGGGGTCCTCCTACACTGAAGCTTTCTTT. It is translated as CASRQGSSYTEAFF. The variable domain in full, with the rest retrieved from reference TRBV19 and TRBJ1-1, is DGGITQSPKYLFRKEGQNVTLSCEQNLNHDAMYWYRQDPGQGLRLIYYSQIVNDFQKGDIAEGYSVSREKKESFPLTVTSAQKNPTAFYLCASRQGSSYTEAFFGQGTRLTVV.